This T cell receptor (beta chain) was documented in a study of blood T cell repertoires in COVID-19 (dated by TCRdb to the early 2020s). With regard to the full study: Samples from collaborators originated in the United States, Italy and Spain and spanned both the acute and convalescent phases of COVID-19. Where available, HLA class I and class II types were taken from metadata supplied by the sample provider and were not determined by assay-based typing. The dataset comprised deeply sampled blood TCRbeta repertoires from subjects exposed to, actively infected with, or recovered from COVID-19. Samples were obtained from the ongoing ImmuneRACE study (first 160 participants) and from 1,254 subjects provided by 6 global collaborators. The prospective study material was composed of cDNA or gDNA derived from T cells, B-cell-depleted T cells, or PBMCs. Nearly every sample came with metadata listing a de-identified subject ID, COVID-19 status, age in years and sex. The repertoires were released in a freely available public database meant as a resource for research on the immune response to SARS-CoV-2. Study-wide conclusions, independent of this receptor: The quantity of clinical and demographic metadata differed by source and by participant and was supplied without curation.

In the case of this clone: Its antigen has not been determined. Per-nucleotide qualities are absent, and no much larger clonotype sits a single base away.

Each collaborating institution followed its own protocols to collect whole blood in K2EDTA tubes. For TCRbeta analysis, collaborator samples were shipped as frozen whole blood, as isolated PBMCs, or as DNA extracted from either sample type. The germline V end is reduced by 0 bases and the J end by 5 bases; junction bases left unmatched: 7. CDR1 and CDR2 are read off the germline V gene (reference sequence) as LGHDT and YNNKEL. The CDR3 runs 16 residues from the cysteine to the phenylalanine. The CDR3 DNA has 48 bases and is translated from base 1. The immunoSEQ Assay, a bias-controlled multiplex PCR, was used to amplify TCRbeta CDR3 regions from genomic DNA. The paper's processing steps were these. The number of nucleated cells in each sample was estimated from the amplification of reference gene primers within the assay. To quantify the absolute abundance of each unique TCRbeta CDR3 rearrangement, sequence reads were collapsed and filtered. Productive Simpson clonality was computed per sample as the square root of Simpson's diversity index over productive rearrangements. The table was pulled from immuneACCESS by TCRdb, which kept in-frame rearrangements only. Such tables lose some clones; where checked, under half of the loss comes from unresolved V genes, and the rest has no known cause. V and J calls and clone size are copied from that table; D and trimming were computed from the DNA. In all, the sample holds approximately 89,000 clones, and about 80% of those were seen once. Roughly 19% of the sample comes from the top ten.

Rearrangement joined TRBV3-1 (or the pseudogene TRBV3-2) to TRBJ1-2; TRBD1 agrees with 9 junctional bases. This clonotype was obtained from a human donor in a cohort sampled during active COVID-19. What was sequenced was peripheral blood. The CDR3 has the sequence CASSQDFGTGLYGYTF. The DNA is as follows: TGTGCCAGCAGCCAAGATTTTGGGACAGGGCTTTATGGCTACACCTTC.